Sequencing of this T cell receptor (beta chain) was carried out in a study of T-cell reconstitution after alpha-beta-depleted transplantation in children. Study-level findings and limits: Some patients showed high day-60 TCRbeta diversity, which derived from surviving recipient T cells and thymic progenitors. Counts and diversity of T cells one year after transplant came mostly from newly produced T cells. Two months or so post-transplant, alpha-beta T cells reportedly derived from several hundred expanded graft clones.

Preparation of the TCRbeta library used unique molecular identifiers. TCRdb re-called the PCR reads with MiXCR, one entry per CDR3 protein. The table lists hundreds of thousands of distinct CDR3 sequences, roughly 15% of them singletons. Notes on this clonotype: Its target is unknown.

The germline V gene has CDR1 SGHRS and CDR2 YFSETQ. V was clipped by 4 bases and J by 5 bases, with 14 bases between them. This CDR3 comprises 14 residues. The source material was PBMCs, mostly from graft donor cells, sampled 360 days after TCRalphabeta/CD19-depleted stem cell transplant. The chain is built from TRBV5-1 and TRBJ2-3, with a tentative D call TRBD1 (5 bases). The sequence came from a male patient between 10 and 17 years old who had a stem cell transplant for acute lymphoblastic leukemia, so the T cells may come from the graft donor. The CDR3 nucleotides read TGCGCCAGCAGCCCCCGGACAAGTCGAGATACGCAGTATTTT. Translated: CASSPRTSRDTQYF.